The source of this TCR beta chain is a study of OX40 agonist ivuxolimab in advanced cancers. TCRdb's table, derived via immunoSEQ multiplex PCR, lists solely in-frame clones and lacks some. The sample lists approximately 90,000 clones; more than 75% were seen once. Individuals having autoimmune disease history or systemic immunosuppression were not enrolled. Baseline, cycle 4 day 1, and cycle 7 day 1 were the blood sampling points. Overall study findings and caveats: Expanded peripheral T cells had an undetermined antigen specificity. Partial responders at 0.1-3.0 mg/kg had among the lowest clonal expansion.

With respect to this clone: What it recognizes is unknown.

The CDR3 contains 13 residues. Germline CDR1 reads ENHRY; CDR2 reads SYGVKD. Between the trimmed V and J ends, which lost 7 bases and 7 bases, there was a span of 13 bases. This sequence was found in an adult with an advanced solid tumor such as melanoma, head and neck, liver or kidney cancer. This chain joins TRBV10-3 and TRBJ2-2, with a weak D call TRBD2 (5 bases). The source was CD4+ or CD8+ T cells sorted from blood, collected in a trial of the OX40 agonist ivuxolimab. The CDR3 region has the DNA TGTGCCATCACTATGACCGAGGGCGGGGAGCTGTTTTTT. This codes for CAITMTEGGELFF.